This T cell receptor (beta chain) was retrieved from a study of monozygotic twins with inflammatory bowel disease. Study findings and constraints: Twins with IBD were found to have lower TCRbeta diversity (inverse Simpson) than healthy co-twins. Background noise in patient repertoires may stem from differing immunosuppressive treatments.

Germline V gene data show CDR1 as SGHTA and CDR2 as FQGNSA. The CDR3 contains 14 residues. Per individual sample, eight separate reactions were used to make cDNA. UMIs with a 6-nucleotide sample barcode were added by template switching. TCRdb reworked the 5' RACE reads into one entry per CDR3 protein, no DNA. This sample's table reports 70,000 to 95,000 distinct CDR3 sequences. Turning to this clonotype: Its target is not known.

The V and J genes are TRBV7-2 and TRBJ1-5. This receptor was taken from a human donor with ulcerative colitis or Crohn's disease, or a healthy co-twin of an affected twin (not recorded which). The sequencing sample was made of blood. CDR3 protein: CASSLVNSNQPQHF.